The rows below give T cell receptor beta chains drawn from one sample of a study of shared clonotypes between healthy human individuals. TCRdb keeps only in-frame clones here, not all; method: immunoSEQ multiplex PCR. The sample contains approximately 2,200,000 clones, more than 85% of which appear only once. Material for sequencing was naive CD8+ T cells from PBMCs. All receptors derive from a man between 18 and 29 years old in good health. Some clones in this sample may be carry-over from other donors' samples. The CDR3 runs from the conserved cysteine through the conserved F or W. D genes are given only for firm matches. Not all rows give a size; the values are once, few, many and, for expanded clones, a class.

clone_size: -
d_call: TRBD2
j_call: TRBJ2-7
v_call: TRBV28
cdr3_nt: TGTGCCAGCAGTTCCCCTGGTGAGCGGGAGTCTCCCTACGAGCAGTACTTC
cdr3_aa: CASSSPGERESPYEQYF

clone_size: -
d_call: TRBD1
j_call: TRBJ2-7
v_call: TRBV4-1
cdr3_nt: TGCGCCAGCAGCCCTAGGGACAGATACTACGAGCAGTACTTC
cdr3_aa: CASSPRDRYYEQYF

clone_size: -
d_call: -
j_call: TRBJ2-2
v_call: TRBV28
cdr3_nt: TGTGCCAGCAGTACCTTGGACACCGGGGAGCTGTTTTTT
cdr3_aa: CASSTLDTGELFF

clone_size: -
d_call: TRBD1
j_call: TRBJ1-2
v_call: TRBV5-6
cdr3_nt: TGTGCCAGCAGCCGAGGACAGGGGGCGCGGTATGGCTACACCTTC
cdr3_aa: CASSRGQGARYGYTF

clone_size: -
d_call: TRBD1
j_call: TRBJ1-1
v_call: TRBV6-6
cdr3_nt: TGTGCCAGCAGTTACACAGGGGTGAACACTGAAGCTTTCTTT
cdr3_aa: CASSYTGVNTEAFF

clone_size: -
d_call: TRBD1
j_call: TRBJ2-7
v_call: TRBV27
cdr3_nt: TGTGCCAGCAGTTCGTGGGACAGGGGGCCGACTGGAGAGCCTTACGAGCAGTACTTC
cdr3_aa: CASSSWDRGPTGEPYEQYF

clone_size: -
d_call: -
j_call: TRBJ1-1
v_call: TRBV27
cdr3_nt: TGTGCCAGCAGTATTCTGGGGGGCGGATTCACTGAAGCTTTCTTT
cdr3_aa: CASSILGGGFTEAFF

clone_size: -
d_call: -
j_call: TRBJ2-5
v_call: TRBV15
cdr3_nt: TGTGCCACCAGCAGAGATACGATGGAGACCCAGTACTTC
cdr3_aa: CATSRDTMETQYF

clone_size: once
d_call: -
j_call: TRBJ2-6
v_call: TRBV5-1
cdr3_nt: TGCGCCAGCAGCCTGCCGGAGGACCCGGCTGGGGCCAACGTCCTGACTTTC
cdr3_aa: CASSLPEDPAGANVLTF

clone_size: -
d_call: TRBD1
j_call: TRBJ1-2
v_call: TRBV18
cdr3_nt: TGTGCCAGCTCAACTACTGCCGGGACAGGGGCTATTAATAATGGCTACACCTTC
cdr3_aa: CASSTTAGTGAINNGYTF

clone_size: -
d_call: -
j_call: TRBJ2-1
v_call: TRBV27
cdr3_nt: TGTGCCAGCAGTTTACGGCAAGTGTCCTACAATGAGCAGTTCTTC
cdr3_aa: CASSLRQVSYNEQFF

clone_size: -
d_call: -
j_call: TRBJ2-3
v_call: TRBV4-3
cdr3_nt: TGCGCCAGCAGCCAACACCGGCAAGATACGCAGTATTTT
cdr3_aa: CASSQHRQDTQYF

clone_size: -
d_call: TRBD1
j_call: TRBJ1-2
v_call: TRBV14
cdr3_nt: TGTGCCAGCAGCCCCGAGGGACAGGGGGCGGGCTATGGCTACACCTTC
cdr3_aa: CASSPEGQGAGYGYTF

clone_size: -
d_call: TRBD1
j_call: TRBJ2-2
v_call: TRBV7-6
cdr3_nt: TGTGCCAGCAGCCCCCCAGGGGGAAGAGGAGCCGGGGAGCTGTTTTTT
cdr3_aa: CASSPPGGRGAGELFF

clone_size: -
d_call: -
j_call: TRBJ2-1
v_call: TRBV10-3
cdr3_nt: TGTGCCACAACCAGCCCCTCCTACAATGAGCAGTTCTTC
cdr3_aa: CATTSPSYNEQFF

clone_size: -
d_call: TRBD1
j_call: TRBJ1-1
v_call: TRBV9
cdr3_nt: TGTGCCAGCAGCGACAGGGGGAACACTGAAGCTTTCTTT
cdr3_aa: CASSDRGNTEAFF

clone_size: -
d_call: TRBD2
j_call: TRBJ2-5
v_call: TRBV27
cdr3_nt: TGTGCCAGCAGTTCCGTTCGGGTAGCGGGACACCTCCGTGAGACCCAGTACTTC
cdr3_aa: CASSSVRVAGHLRETQYF

clone_size: -
d_call: -
j_call: TRBJ2-7
v_call: TRBV11-2
cdr3_nt: TGTGCCAGCAGCTCCGGAGGGGGTTTCCCCTACGAGCAGTACTTC
cdr3_aa: CASSSGGGFPYEQYF

clone_size: -
d_call: TRBD1
j_call: TRBJ1-3
v_call: TRBV10-1
cdr3_nt: TGCGCCAGCAGTGAGTCCCCCGGGACAGGGGTTGGAAACACCATATATTTT
cdr3_aa: CASSESPGTGVGNTIYF

clone_size: -
d_call: TRBD1
j_call: TRBJ2-3
v_call: TRBV15
cdr3_nt: TGTGCCACCAGCAGACTGGGGACAGGGGGCCGAGATACGCAGTATTTT
cdr3_aa: CATSRLGTGGRDTQYF

clone_size: -
d_call: TRBD1
j_call: TRBJ1-2
v_call: TRBV14
cdr3_nt: TGTGCCAGCAGCCAAGCTAGGACAGGCCTTGGCTACACCTTC
cdr3_aa: CASSQARTGLGYTF

clone_size: -
d_call: -
j_call: TRBJ2-5
v_call: TRBV27
cdr3_nt: TGTGCCAGCAGTTTATATACTAGCCAAAAAGAGACCCAGTACTTC
cdr3_aa: CASSLYTSQKETQYF

clone_size: -
d_call: TRBD2
j_call: TRBJ2-7
v_call: TRBV28
cdr3_nt: TGTGCCAGCAGTTTGCCTCTAGCGGGAGGATCCTACGAGCAGTACTTC
cdr3_aa: CASSLPLAGGSYEQYF

clone_size: -
d_call: -
j_call: TRBJ2-1
v_call: TRBV4-1
cdr3_nt: TGCGCCAGCAGCCCCCCCCGGGGAGAAGGGGAGAATGAGCAGTTCTTC
cdr3_aa: CASSPPRGEGENEQFF

clone_size: -
d_call: -
j_call: TRBJ2-1
v_call: TRBV7-9
cdr3_nt: TGTGCCAGCAGCTTCGGGCGCGGGACGGGGTCCTACAATGAGCAGTTCTTC
cdr3_aa: CASSFGRGTGSYNEQFF

clone_size: -
d_call: -
j_call: TRBJ1-5
v_call: TRBV4-1
cdr3_nt: TGCGCCAGCAGCCAAGAGAGAACAGGCTATAGCAATCAGCCCCAGCATTTT
cdr3_aa: CASSQERTGYSNQPQHF

clone_size: -
d_call: -
j_call: TRBJ1-5
v_call: TRBV7-9
cdr3_nt: TGTGCCAGCAGCTTTCCAGGTCAGCCCCAGCATTTT
cdr3_aa: CASSFPGQPQHF

clone_size: -
d_call: TRBD2
j_call: TRBJ2-7
v_call: TRBV4-1
cdr3_nt: TGCGCCAGCAGCCCCACACCCGGGACTAGCGGGATTGGGCAGTACTTC
cdr3_aa: CASSPTPGTSGIGQYF

clone_size: -
d_call: -
j_call: TRBJ2-7
v_call: TRBV7-2
cdr3_nt: TGTGCCAGCAGCTTGGCAGGGGGGGAGAACTCCTACGAGCAGTACTTC
cdr3_aa: CASSLAGGENSYEQYF

clone_size: -
d_call: -
j_call: TRBJ1-2
v_call: TRBV27
cdr3_nt: TGTGCCAGCGGGTCCTTAGTAGGGACAAGGGGGGGGCTTGGTGGCTATGGCTACACCTTC
cdr3_aa: CASGSLVGTRGGLGGYGYTF

clone_size: -
d_call: TRBD2
j_call: TRBJ2-3
v_call: TRBV7-9
cdr3_nt: TGTGCCAGCAGCTCACAAGGACTAGCGGGAGACACAGATACGCAGTATTTT
cdr3_aa: CASSSQGLAGDTDTQYF

clone_size: -
d_call: TRBD1
j_call: TRBJ2-1
v_call: TRBV27
cdr3_nt: TGTGCCAGCAGTTTATCAGGGGGCGCCTACAATGAGCAGTTCTTC
cdr3_aa: CASSLSGGAYNEQFF

clone_size: -
d_call: TRBD2
j_call: TRBJ2-1
v_call: TRBV5-1
cdr3_nt: TGCGCCAGCAGCTTGGTACCAGGAAGGGGACTAGCGGGAGATGAGCAGTTCTTC
cdr3_aa: CASSLVPGRGLAGDEQFF

clone_size: -
d_call: -
j_call: TRBJ1-2
v_call: TRBV7-9
cdr3_nt: TGTGCCAGCAGCTTTTCACTGGAGGCAAACTATGGCTACACCTTC
cdr3_aa: CASSFSLEANYGYTF

clone_size: -
d_call: -
j_call: TRBJ2-1
v_call: TRBV18
cdr3_nt: TGTGCCAGCTCACCAGCAGGCGGTAGAACATACAATGAGCAGTTCTTC
cdr3_aa: CASSPAGGRTYNEQFF

clone_size: -
d_call: TRBD1
j_call: TRBJ1-2
v_call: TRBV7-9
cdr3_nt: TGTGCCAGCATCCAGGGGGCAGGCCGGCCGGGCTACACCTTC
cdr3_aa: CASIQGAGRPGYTF

clone_size: -
d_call: -
j_call: TRBJ2-4
v_call: TRBV10-3
cdr3_nt: TGTGCCATCAGTGAGGGGGTAGCCAAAAACATTCAGTACTTC
cdr3_aa: CAISEGVAKNIQYF

clone_size: -
d_call: TRBD2
j_call: TRBJ2-3
v_call: TRBV11-2
cdr3_nt: TGTGCCAGCAATGACCGGGCGGGAGGACCAGATACGCAGTATTTT
cdr3_aa: CASNDRAGGPDTQYF

clone_size: -
d_call: -
j_call: TRBJ2-4
v_call: TRBV2
cdr3_nt: TGTGCCAGCAGTGAGGCGGCGGGTGGGAGGAACATTCAGTACTTC
cdr3_aa: CASSEAAGGRNIQYF

clone_size: -
d_call: TRBD1
j_call: TRBJ1-1
v_call: TRBV19
cdr3_nt: TGTGCCAGTAGTATAATACTTCGGATGGGGGGGACAGGGAACACTGAAGCTTTCTTT
cdr3_aa: CASSIILRMGGTGNTEAFF

clone_size: -
d_call: -
j_call: TRBJ2-7
v_call: TRBV6-1
cdr3_nt: TGTGCCAGCAGTGAGCTAGTCCGGGCGTGGAGGCAGTACTTC
cdr3_aa: CASSELVRAWRQYF

clone_size: -
d_call: -
j_call: TRBJ2-4
v_call: TRBV28
cdr3_nt: TGTGCCAGCAGACAATCCAGGGGAGCCAAAAACATTCAGTACTTC
cdr3_aa: CASRQSRGAKNIQYF

clone_size: -
d_call: TRBD1
j_call: TRBJ2-7
v_call: TRBV27
cdr3_nt: TGTGCCAGCAGTCCTTCGAGGGGACAGGCGACCTACGAGCAGTACTTC
cdr3_aa: CASSPSRGQATYEQYF

clone_size: -
d_call: -
j_call: TRBJ1-2
v_call: TRBV4-3
cdr3_nt: TGCGCCAGCAGCCAAGATCGACCTGATCGGGGCTACACCTTC
cdr3_aa: CASSQDRPDRGYTF

clone_size: -
d_call: -
j_call: TRBJ2-7
v_call: TRBV6-6
cdr3_nt: TGTGCCAGCAGTTACGGGGCAGGGCTTCCCGAGCAGTACTTC
cdr3_aa: CASSYGAGLPEQYF

clone_size: -
d_call: TRBD2
j_call: TRBJ2-1
v_call: TRBV9
cdr3_nt: TGTGCCAGCAGCGCCCCCCCAGCGGGGAATGAGCAGTTCTTC
cdr3_aa: CASSAPPAGNEQFF